Below, 22 T cell receptor beta chains from the same sample are listed, as sequenced in a study of T-cell reconstitution after alpha-beta-depleted transplantation in children. Preparation of the TCRbeta library was carried out with unique molecular identifiers. MiXCR, applied by TCRdb to the PCR reads, yields one record per CDR3 protein. The profile covers about 500,000 distinct CDR3 sequences, with around a third appearing a single time and under 3% taken by the ten largest. The specimen was PBMCs from the stem cell graft donor, collected from the stem cell graft. These receptors all come from a human donor who donated a stem cell graft to a child with aplastic anemia.

This clonotype was recorded once. The V and J genes are TRBV27 and TRBJ2-5, with D perhaps matching TRBD2 (6 bases). CDR3 size: 14 residues. The germline V gene has CDR1 MNHEY and CDR2 SMNVEV (reference sequence). Trimming removed 3 bases from V and 3 bases from J, with 11 bases in between. CDR3 residues: CASSLLGGKETQYF. The CDR3 coding sequence is TGTGCCAGCAGTTTGTTGGGCGGGAAAGAGACCCAGTACTTC.

This chain connects TRBV5-6 to TRBJ2-3; 10 bases map to TRBD1. The germline gives CDR1 SGHDT, CDR2 YYEEEE. J lost 4 bases, V lost 5 bases, and 7 bases had no gene match. The CDR3 is made up of 15 amino acids. The CDR3: CASRRDRGRADTQYF. DNA for the CDR3: TGTGCCAGCAGAAGGGACAGGGGACGGGCAGATACGCAGTATTTT.

The chain carries TRBV29-1 and TRBJ1-1; D is ambiguous. Germline V gene sequence: CDR1 SQVTM, CDR2 ANQGSEA. Deletions cut 7 bases from V and 5 bases from J, with 8 bases between. This CDR3 is 10 amino acids long. The CDR3 protein is CSGSQTEAFF. The CDR3 region has the DNA TGCAGCGGATCTCAGACTGAAGCTTTCTTT.

This clonotype was picked up a small number of times. The chain is built from TRBV5-1 and TRBJ2-3; D is ambiguous. The V gene's germline CDR1 is SGHRS and CDR2 YFSETQ. This CDR3 contains 15 residues. Trimming shortened V by 2 bases and J by 5 bases, and 15 bases separated the two germline ends. The DNA for the CDR3 is TGCGCCAGCAGCTTCAACGCAATTGTAAGAGATACGCAGTATTTT. Encoded protein: CASSFNAIVRDTQYF.

This clonotype was observed a few times. J is TRBJ2-2 and V is TRBV6-1; 14 nucleotides match TRBD2. This CDR3 spans 17 amino acids. Germline V gene data show CDR1 as MNHNS and CDR2 as SASEGT. V was clipped by 7 bases and J by 1 base; unmatched bases: 5. This CDR3 reads CASTGLAGGRNTGELFF. CDR3 sequence (DNA): TGTGCCAGCACAGGACTAGCGGGAGGACGGAACACCGGGGAGCTGTTTTTT.

This clonotype was found a few times. CDR3 sequence: CASSYTAGEGNEQFF. The CDR3 DNA reads TGTGCCAGCAGTTATACAGCGGGAGAGGGGAATGAGCAGTTCTTC. The rearrangement links TRBV5-5 to TRBJ2-1, with 8 nucleotides matching TRBD2. Germline CDR1 SGHKS, CDR2 YYEKEE (reference sequence). Trimming at V came to 5 bases and at J to 7 bases, leaving 11 bases not matched to a gene. This CDR3 contains 15 residues.

This clonotype was counted many times. The chain joins TRBV7-2 to TRBJ2-3; D remains unclear. The CDR3 contains 12 residues. The germline CDR1 and CDR2 sequences are SGHTA and FQGNSA. The V end lost 3 bases, the J end lost 6 bases, and 7 bases lay between the germline ends. In DNA form, the CDR3 reads TGTGCCAGCAGCTTGGATCGCGATACGCAGTATTTT. This encodes CASSLDRDTQYF.

J is TRBJ1-1 and V is TRBV9, with 8 bases matching TRBD1. CDR3 length: 15 amino acids. Germline V gene sequence: CDR1 SGDLS, CDR2 YYNGEE. The V segment lost 4 bases and the J segment 0 bases; nucleotides outside the gene matches: 5. The chain's CDR3 is CASSSQTGVNTEAFF. CDR3 DNA: TGTGCCAGCAGCTCACAGACAGGGGTGAACACTGAAGCTTTCTTT.

DNA for the CDR3: TGTGCCAGCAGTCTGACAGATAACACAGATACGCAGTATTTT. It translates to CASSLTDNTDTQYF. The V and J genes are TRBV12-3 or TRBV12-4 and TRBJ2-3, with D possibly being TRBD1 (5 bases). The CDR3 is 14 amino acids. V was clipped by 5 bases and J by 2 bases, with 11 bases between them.

The chain links TRBV7-2 to TRBJ2-5; D possibly corresponds to TRBD1 (5 bases). With 4 bases removed from V and 4 bases from J, the gap between germline ends came to 16 bases. Germline assignment: CDR1 SGHTA and CDR2 FQGNSA. The CDR3 is 15 residues long. The CDR3 reads CASSSSSGYGETQYF. The CDR3 DNA reads as TGTGCCAGCAGCTCTTCTTCAGGGTATGGAGAGACCCAGTACTTC.

This clonotype was found a few times. The V and J genes are TRBV7-2 and TRBJ2-1; D perhaps matches TRBD2 (6 bases). Deletions cut 1 base from V and 6 bases from J, with 13 bases between. The CDR3 extends over 15 amino acids. Germline loops: CDR1 SGHTA, CDR2 FQGNSA. CDR3 protein: CASSLVVGSGNEQFF. In nucleotides, the CDR3 is TGTGCCAGCAGCTTAGTGGTAGGTAGCGGCAATGAGCAGTTCTTC.

V is TRBV7-6 and J is TRBJ2-7; TRBD1 might be the D (7 bases). The CDR3 is made up of 13 amino acids. Per germline, CDR1 SGHVS and CDR2 FNYEAQ. The V and J ends lost 4 bases and 1 base respectively, with 8 bases between them. DNA of the CDR3: TGTGCCAGCAGCTCAGGGGGGTCCTACGAGCAGTACGTC. This translates into CASSSGGSYEQYV.

A few counts support this clonotype. The chain links TRBV20-1 to TRBJ2-4; unclear D gene. CDR3 length: 13 amino acids. Trimming removed 1 base from V and 6 bases from J, with 10 bases in between. Germline V lookup: CDR1 DFQATT, CDR2 SNEGSKA (reference sequence). The CDR3 reads CSARAVGRNIQYF. The CDR3 DNA reads TGCAGTGCTAGAGCGGTTGGCAGAAACATTCAGTACTTC.

The genes are TRBV27 and TRBJ2-7; 13 nucleotides match TRBD2. V was clipped by 6 bases and J by 7 bases; unmatched bases: 3. In germline, CDR1 is MNHEY, CDR2 SMNVEV (reference sequence). The CDR3 contains 13 residues. The CDR3 loop reads CASSKGLAGEQYV. The CDR3 DNA sequence: TGTGCCAGCAGCAAGGGACTAGCGGGAGAGCAGTACGTC.

This rearrangement joins TRBV5-1 to TRBJ2-3; TRBD2 matches at 9 bases. Germline CDR1 SGHRS, CDR2 YFSETQ. The trim removed 4 bases at V and 2 bases at J, leaving 8 bases unmatched. The CDR3 spans 16 residues. CDR3: CASSAQAGGSTDTQYF. CDR3 DNA sequence: TGCGCCAGCAGCGCTCAAGCGGGAGGTTCCACAGATACGCAGTATTTT.

This clonotype was detected a few times. The J gene is TRBJ2-1, the V gene TRBV6-1; TRBD2 matches 8 bases. There are 14 residues in the CDR3. J gave up 8 bases and V 7 bases, and 10 bases lay outside the gene matches. The germline CDR1 and CDR2 sequences are MNHNS and SASEGT. The CDR3 loop reads CASMIIAGSYEQFF. DNA for the CDR3: TGTGCCAGCATGATAATAGCGGGAAGTTATGAGCAGTTCTTC.

CDR3 region: CASSLSGLYNEQFF. The CDR3 DNA reads TGTGCCAGCAGTTTAAGCGGACTTTACAATGAGCAGTTCTTC. J is TRBJ2-1 and V is TRBV28; a possible D gene is TRBD2 (5 bases). V was clipped by 2 bases and J by 4 bases, with 9 bases between them. The germline V gene encodes CDR1 MDHEN and CDR2 SYDVKM. The CDR3 covers 14 residues.

The chain is built from TRBV7-3 and TRBJ1-3; D not certain. The CDR3 consists of 14 residues. V was trimmed by 4 bases and J by 0 bases, leaving 7 bases between them. Germline V gene sequence: CDR1 SGHTA, CDR2 FQGTGA. CDR3 in amino acids: CASSSGRSGNTIYF. As DNA, the CDR3 is TGTGCCAGCAGCTCCGGACGCTCTGGAAACACCATATATTTT.

The V and J genes are TRBV5-6 and TRBJ1-1; a weak D match, TRBD1 (5 bases). The CDR3 sequence is 15 residues long. Germline assignment: CDR1 SGHDT and CDR2 YYEEEE. V was pared by 0 bases and J by 5 bases, with 14 bases between. The CDR3 reads CASSLAPGLRTEAFF. The CDR3 bases are TGTGCCAGCAGCTTGGCGCCGGGACTGCGTACTGAAGCTTTCTTT. Full variable domain (rest looked up from reference TRBV5-6 and TRBJ1-1): DAGVTQSPTHLIKTRGQQVTLRCSPKSGHDTVSWYQQALGQGPQFIFQYYEEEERQRGNFPDRFSGHQFPNYSSELNVNALLLGDSALYLCASSLAPGLRTEAFFGQGTRLTVV.

This chain links TRBV20-1 with TRBJ2-3, with 10 nucleotides matching TRBD2. Germline loops: CDR1 DFQATT, CDR2 SNEGSKA (reference sequence). The trim removed 0 bases at V and 6 bases at J, leaving 15 bases unmatched. The CDR3 sequence is 18 residues long. In DNA, the CDR3 is TGCAGTGCTAGAGATCCCGATAACTTAGCGGGAGGTCTGGATACGCAGTATTTT. This translates into CSARDPDNLAGGLDTQYF.

The chain couples TRBV27 to TRBJ1-1; D gene ambiguous. Trimming cost V 3 bases and J 6 bases, with 8 bases left between them. Germline CDR1 is MNHEY and CDR2 is SMNVEV (reference sequence). The CDR3 consists of 12 residues. CDR3 loop: CASSFPVSEAFF. CDR3 in DNA: TGTGCCAGCAGTTTCCCCGTATCTGAAGCTTTCTTT.

V and J are TRBV12-3 or TRBV12-4 and TRBJ2-1; tentatively, D is TRBD2 (6 bases). This CDR3 spans 13 amino acids. V lost 8 bases to trimming and J lost 7 bases, with 15 bases between them. The CDR3, as DNA: TGTGCCAGCGCGACGGGAGAGTGGAATGAGCAGTTCTTC. It is translated as CASATGEWNEQFF.